The sequence of this TCR beta chain was determined in a study of cytomegalovirus exposure and HLA in healthy donors. This CDR3 region has 13 residues. V dropped 1 base and J dropped 4 bases, with 2 bases sitting between them. Germline CDR1 is PRHDT and CDR2 is FYEKMQ (reference sequence). Some clones are missing from TCRdb's copy, which holds only in-frame ones; the method was immunoSEQ multiplex PCR. The sample contains approximately 190,000 clones, roughly 82% of which appear only once. The TCR originated in a woman younger than 45 in good health and CMV-seropositive. The V call is TRBV13, the J call TRBJ2-6; D remains unclear. The specimen was PBMCs. The CDR3 region is CASSLAGANVLTF. The CDR3 DNA is TGTGCCAGCAGCTTAGCAGGGGCCAACGTCCTGACTTTC.